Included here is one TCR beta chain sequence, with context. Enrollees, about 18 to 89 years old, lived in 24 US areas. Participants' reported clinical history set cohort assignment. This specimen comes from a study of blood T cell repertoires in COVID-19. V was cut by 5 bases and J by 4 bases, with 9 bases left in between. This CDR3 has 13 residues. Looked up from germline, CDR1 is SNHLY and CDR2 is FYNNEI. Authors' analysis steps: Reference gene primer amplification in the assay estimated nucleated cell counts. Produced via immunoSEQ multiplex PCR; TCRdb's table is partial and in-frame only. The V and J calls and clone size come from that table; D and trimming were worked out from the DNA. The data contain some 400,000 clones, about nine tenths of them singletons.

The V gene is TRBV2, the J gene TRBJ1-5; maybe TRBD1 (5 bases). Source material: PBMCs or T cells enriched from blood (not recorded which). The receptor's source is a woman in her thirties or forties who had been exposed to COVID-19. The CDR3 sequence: CASSMGGNQPQHF. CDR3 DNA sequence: TGTGCCAGCAGTATGGGGGGAAATCAGCCCCAGCATTTT.